This T cell receptor beta chain was identified during a study of graft-versus-host responses after intestinal transplantation. This CDR3 contains 16 residues. V was pared by 2 bases and J by 9 bases, with 7 bases of the junction left unmatched. Germline loops: CDR1 SNHLY, CDR2 FYNNEI. On this clone: Its antigen is currently unknown.

TCRdb's table, derived via immunoSEQ multiplex PCR, lists solely in-frame clones and lacks some. This sample has over 65,000 clones; roughly 90% occur once, and the top ten carry 0.55% to 0.8%. Study findings and constraints: Recipient marrow contained GvH clones, some of which appeared first in ileum or blood. The study associated peak circulating GvH clone levels with early post-transplant HvG declines.

The chain recombines TRBV2 with TRBJ2-1; 13 bases are a match to TRBD2. This clonotype was obtained from a human patient who received an intestinal transplant, so some T cells may come from the graft donor. The material sequenced was PBMCs, taken 98 days after intestinal transplantation. The CDR3 nucleotides read TGTGCCAGCAGTGAACGGACTAGCGGGGGAGGTGGTGAGCAGTTCTTC. It encodes CASSERTSGGGGEQFF.